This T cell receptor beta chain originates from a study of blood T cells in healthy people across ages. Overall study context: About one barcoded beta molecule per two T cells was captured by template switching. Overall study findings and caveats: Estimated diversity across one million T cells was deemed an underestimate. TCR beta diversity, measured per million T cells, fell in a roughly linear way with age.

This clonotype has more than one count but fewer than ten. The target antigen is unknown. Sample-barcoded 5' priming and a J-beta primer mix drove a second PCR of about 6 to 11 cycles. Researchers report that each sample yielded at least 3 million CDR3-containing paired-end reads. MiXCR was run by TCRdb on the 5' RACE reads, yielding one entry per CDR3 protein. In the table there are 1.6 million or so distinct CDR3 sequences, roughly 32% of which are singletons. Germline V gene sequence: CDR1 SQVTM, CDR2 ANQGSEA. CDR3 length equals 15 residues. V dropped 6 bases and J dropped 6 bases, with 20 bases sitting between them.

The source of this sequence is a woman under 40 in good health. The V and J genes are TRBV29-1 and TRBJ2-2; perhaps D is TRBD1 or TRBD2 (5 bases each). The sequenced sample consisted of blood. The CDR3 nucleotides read TGCAGCGTGGGAGCAGGGTTCGAGAAAGCCGGGGAGCTGTTTTTT. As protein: CSVGAGFEKAGELFF.